A selection of T cell receptor beta chains follows, all from one sample in a study of CD8+CD57+ T cells in acquired aplastic anemia. Using its own MiXCR run on the reads, TCRdb lists one record per CDR3 protein. The data show roughly 200,000 distinct CDR3 sequences, 60% to 65% seen once. The sequenced sample was sorted CD4+, CD8+, or CD8+CD57+ T cells (not recorded which) from PBMCs. These TCRs come from a human donor in good health. The CDR3 runs from the conserved cysteine through the conserved F or W. D genes are given only for firm matches.

V: TRBV19; J: TRBJ2-7; D: TRBD2; CDR3: CASSGGAYEQYF
V: TRBV20-1; J: TRBJ2-6; D: TRBD2; CDR3: CSARVIGRGDVLTF
V: TRBV20-1; J: TRBJ2-7; D: .; CDR3: CSARDLGRVYEQYF
V: TRBV10-1; J: TRBJ1-2; D: .; CDR3: CASSESSAYGYTF
V: TRBV27; J: TRBJ2-5; D: .; CDR3: CASSQRGPETQYF
V: TRBV12-5; J: TRBJ2-7; D: TRBD1; CDR3: CASGDRGRSYEQYF
V: TRBV10-3; J: TRBJ1-1; D: TRBD1; CDR3: CAISGTGEEAFF
V: TRBV9; J: TRBJ2-3; D: .; CDR3: CASSFSPGGFADTQYF
V: TRBV29-1; J: TRBJ1-1; D: TRBD1; CDR3: CSVQGGRTEAFF
V: TRBV11-1; J: TRBJ2-1; D: .; CDR3: CASSFVTGSYNEQFF
V: TRBV28; J: TRBJ2-3; D: .; CDR3: CASTPRSDDTQYF
V: TRBV7-6; J: TRBJ2-3; D: .; CDR3: CASSLAGGQDTQYF
V: TRBV19; J: TRBJ1-5; D: .; CDR3: CASEDLSFSNQPQHF
V: TRBV20-1; J: TRBJ2-3; D: TRBD2; CDR3: CSARGTGGEFADTQYF
V: TRBV10-3; J: TRBJ1-1; D: .; CDR3: CAISAGYEAFF
V: TRBV12-5; J: TRBJ2-2; D: .; CDR3: CASSPASISTGELFF
V: TRBV25-1; J: TRBJ1-1; D: .; CDR3: CASSSRGGDTEAFF
V: TRBV5-1; J: TRBJ2-7; D: TRBD2; CDR3: CASSRRTSGGPYEQYF
V: TRBV20-1; J: TRBJ2-7; D: TRBD1; CDR3: CSARLRQGRVDEQYF
V: TRBV10-3; J: TRBJ2-7; D: .; CDR3: CAISEGWYEQYF
V: TRBV7-9; J: TRBJ1-2; D: .; CDR3: CASSLARDYGYTF
V: TRBV15; J: TRBJ1-6; D: .; CDR3: CATSSRGGDNSPLHF
V: TRBV19; J: TRBJ2-5; D: .; CDR3: CASSIARKGRETQYF
V: TRBV2; J: TRBJ2-3; D: TRBD2; CDR3: CASSDGAGATDTQYF
V: TRBV10-3; J: TRBJ1-6; D: .; CDR3: CAISERPGENSPLHF
V: TRBV6-6; J: TRBJ1-1; D: .; CDR3: CTSMRGARETEAFF
V: TRBV7-8; J: TRBJ2-7; D: TRBD1; CDR3: CASSLNSGTGNYEQYF
V: TRBV20-1; J: TRBJ1-1; D: TRBD1; CDR3: CSASSQGTGGGVEAFF
V: TRBV4-1; J: TRBJ2-3; D: .; CDR3: CASSQEGVSTDTQYF
V: TRBV29-1; J: TRBJ2-1; D: TRBD1; CDR3: CSVGTRGSYNEQFF
V: TRBV12-3/TRBV12-4; J: TRBJ2-2; D: .; CDR3: CASSRLTVGGELFF
V: TRBV14; J: TRBJ1-2; D: .; CDR3: CASRGTKYGYTF
V: TRBV20-1; J: TRBJ1-4; D: .; CDR3: CSAVREGATNEKLFF
V: TRBV5-1; J: TRBJ1-2; D: .; CDR3: CASSSGLDGYGYTF
V: TRBV12-3/TRBV12-4; J: TRBJ2-7; D: .; CDR3: CASLLGGTHEQYF
V: TRBV12-3/TRBV12-4; J: TRBJ1-1; D: .; CDR3: CASSLQASGEAFF
V: TRBV28; J: TRBJ2-3; D: TRBD1; CDR3: CASSPPRGPQYF
V: TRBV7-9; J: TRBJ2-1; D: .; CDR3: CASSLARGSSYNEQFF
V: TRBV6-5; J: TRBJ2-5; D: TRBD1; CDR3: CASSISLGGETQYF
V: TRBV4-3; J: TRBJ1-5; D: .; CDR3: CASSQDRTYSNQPQHF
V: TRBV7-3; J: TRBJ1-6; D: TRBD1; CDR3: CASSLAGTGGRSPLHF
V: TRBV4-3; J: TRBJ2-7; D: TRBD1; CDR3: CASSLTGRNEQYF
V: TRBV7-8; J: TRBJ1-3; D: TRBD1; CDR3: CASSYRGFANTIYF
V: TRBV10-3; J: TRBJ2-3; D: TRBD1; CDR3: CAISEFGQVSDTQYF
V: TRBV9; J: TRBJ1-6; D: TRBD1; CDR3: CASSVTGFRNSPLHF
V: TRBV19; J: TRBJ1-5; D: .; CDR3: CASSMSSNGYNQPQHF